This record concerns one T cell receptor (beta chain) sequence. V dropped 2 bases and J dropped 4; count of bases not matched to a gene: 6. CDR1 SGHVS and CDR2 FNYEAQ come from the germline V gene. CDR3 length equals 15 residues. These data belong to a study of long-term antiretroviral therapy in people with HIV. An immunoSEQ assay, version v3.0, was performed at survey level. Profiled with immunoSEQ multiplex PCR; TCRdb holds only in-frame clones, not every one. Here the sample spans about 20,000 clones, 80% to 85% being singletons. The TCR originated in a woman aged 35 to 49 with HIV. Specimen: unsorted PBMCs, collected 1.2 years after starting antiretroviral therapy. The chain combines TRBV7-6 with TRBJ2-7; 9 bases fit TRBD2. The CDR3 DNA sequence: TGTGCCAGCAGCTTACCTAGCGGGAATTCTTACGAGCAGTACTTC. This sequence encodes CASSLPSGNSYEQYF.